A single count supports the clone carrying this T cell receptor (beta chain). Its specificity is not known. This record belongs to a study of Ad26.COV2.S vaccination and SARS-CoV-2 variants. Overall study: Ad26.COV2.S arm of COV1001 included the donor. Intramuscular Ad26.COV2.S at 5x10^10 or 1x10^11 viral particles. Overall study results and limits: The TCR-based breadth and depth measures might underestimate overall T cell responses. Higher spike-specific TCR breadth was found in vaccine recipients than in placebo recipients.

Treatment indicated: about 20 received Ad26.COV2.S at low or high dose, single or two shots; roughly 5 received placebo; per-sample allocation not given. Repertoires come from day 63 after the first vaccine or placebo injection. TCRdb keeps only in-frame clones here, not all; method: immunoSEQ multiplex PCR. The table lists approximately 400,000 clones, around 82% of them singletons. The sequences come from peripheral blood, collected in a trial of Ad26.COV2.S vaccine versus placebo. This receptor was identified in a person aged 18 to 59 who received the Ad26.COV2.S COVID-19 vaccine or a placebo.

CDR3 nucleotide sequence: TGTGCCAGCAGTGAATCAGGGAGGAATCAGCCCCAGCATTTT. It codes for CASSESGRNQPQHF. V and J are TRBV2 and TRBJ1-5; TRBD1 is a possible D gene (5 bases). This CDR3 has 14 amino acids. The germline V gene encodes CDR1 SNHLY and CDR2 FYNNEI. V lost 2 bases to trimming and J lost 4 bases, with 9 bases between them.